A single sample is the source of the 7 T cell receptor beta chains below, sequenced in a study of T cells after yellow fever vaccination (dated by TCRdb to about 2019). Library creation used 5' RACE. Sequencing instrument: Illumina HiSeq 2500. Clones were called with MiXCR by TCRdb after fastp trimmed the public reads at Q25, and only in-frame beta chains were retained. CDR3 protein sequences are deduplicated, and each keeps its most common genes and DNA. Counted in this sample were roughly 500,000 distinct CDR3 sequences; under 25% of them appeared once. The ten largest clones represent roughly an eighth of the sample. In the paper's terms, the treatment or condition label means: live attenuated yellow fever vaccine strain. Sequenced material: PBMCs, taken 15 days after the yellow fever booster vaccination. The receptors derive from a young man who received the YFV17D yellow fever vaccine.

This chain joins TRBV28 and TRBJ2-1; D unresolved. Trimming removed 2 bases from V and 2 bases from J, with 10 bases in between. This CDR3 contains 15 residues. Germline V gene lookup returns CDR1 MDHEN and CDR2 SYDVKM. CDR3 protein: CASSLVSSAYNEQFF. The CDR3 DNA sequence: TGTGCCAGCAGTTTAGTGTCCTCCGCCTACAATGAGCAGTTCTTC.

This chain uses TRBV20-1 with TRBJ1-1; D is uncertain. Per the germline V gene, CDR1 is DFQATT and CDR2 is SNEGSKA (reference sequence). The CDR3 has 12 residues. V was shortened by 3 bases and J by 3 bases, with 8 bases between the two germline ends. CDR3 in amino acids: CSASGRYTEAFF. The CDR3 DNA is TGCAGTGCTAGCGGACGGTACACTGAAGCTTTCTTT.

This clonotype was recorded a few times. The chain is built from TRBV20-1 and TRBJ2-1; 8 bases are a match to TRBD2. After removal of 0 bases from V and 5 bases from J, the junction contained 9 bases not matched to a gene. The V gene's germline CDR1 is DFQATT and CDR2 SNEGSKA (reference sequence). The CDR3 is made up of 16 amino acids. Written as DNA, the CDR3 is TGCAGTGCTAGAGATACGAGACTAGCGTCACACAATGAGCAGTTCTTC. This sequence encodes CSARDTRLASHNEQFF.

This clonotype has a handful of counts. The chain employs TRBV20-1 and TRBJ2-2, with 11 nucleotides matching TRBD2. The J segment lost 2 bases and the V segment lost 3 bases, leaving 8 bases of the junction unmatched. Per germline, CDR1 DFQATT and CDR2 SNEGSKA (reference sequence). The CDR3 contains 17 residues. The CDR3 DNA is TGCAGTGCTAGTGAATCAGGACTAGCGGGTAACACCGGGGAGCTGTTTTTT. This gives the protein CSASESGLAGNTGELFF.

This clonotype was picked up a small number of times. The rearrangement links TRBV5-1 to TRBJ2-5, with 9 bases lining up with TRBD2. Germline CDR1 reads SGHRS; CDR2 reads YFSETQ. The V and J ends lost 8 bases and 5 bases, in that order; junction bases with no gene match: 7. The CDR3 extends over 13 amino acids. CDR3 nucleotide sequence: TGCGCCAGTACCTCGGGACTAGCTGAGACCCAGTACTTC. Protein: CASTSGLAETQYF.

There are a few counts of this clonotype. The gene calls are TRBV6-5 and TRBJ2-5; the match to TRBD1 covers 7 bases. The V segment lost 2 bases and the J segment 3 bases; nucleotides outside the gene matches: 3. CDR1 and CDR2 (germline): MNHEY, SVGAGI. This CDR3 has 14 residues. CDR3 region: CASSYPGQKETQYF. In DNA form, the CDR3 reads TGTGCCAGCAGTTACCCGGGACAGAAAGAGACCCAGTACTTC.

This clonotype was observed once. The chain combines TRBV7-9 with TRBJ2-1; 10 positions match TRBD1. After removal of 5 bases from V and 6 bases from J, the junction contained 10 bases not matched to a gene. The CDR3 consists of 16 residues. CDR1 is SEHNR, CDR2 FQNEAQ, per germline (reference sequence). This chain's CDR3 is CASSARIRDRGNEQFF. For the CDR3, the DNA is TGTGCCAGCAGCGCCCGAATCCGGGACAGGGGCAATGAGCAGTTCTTC.